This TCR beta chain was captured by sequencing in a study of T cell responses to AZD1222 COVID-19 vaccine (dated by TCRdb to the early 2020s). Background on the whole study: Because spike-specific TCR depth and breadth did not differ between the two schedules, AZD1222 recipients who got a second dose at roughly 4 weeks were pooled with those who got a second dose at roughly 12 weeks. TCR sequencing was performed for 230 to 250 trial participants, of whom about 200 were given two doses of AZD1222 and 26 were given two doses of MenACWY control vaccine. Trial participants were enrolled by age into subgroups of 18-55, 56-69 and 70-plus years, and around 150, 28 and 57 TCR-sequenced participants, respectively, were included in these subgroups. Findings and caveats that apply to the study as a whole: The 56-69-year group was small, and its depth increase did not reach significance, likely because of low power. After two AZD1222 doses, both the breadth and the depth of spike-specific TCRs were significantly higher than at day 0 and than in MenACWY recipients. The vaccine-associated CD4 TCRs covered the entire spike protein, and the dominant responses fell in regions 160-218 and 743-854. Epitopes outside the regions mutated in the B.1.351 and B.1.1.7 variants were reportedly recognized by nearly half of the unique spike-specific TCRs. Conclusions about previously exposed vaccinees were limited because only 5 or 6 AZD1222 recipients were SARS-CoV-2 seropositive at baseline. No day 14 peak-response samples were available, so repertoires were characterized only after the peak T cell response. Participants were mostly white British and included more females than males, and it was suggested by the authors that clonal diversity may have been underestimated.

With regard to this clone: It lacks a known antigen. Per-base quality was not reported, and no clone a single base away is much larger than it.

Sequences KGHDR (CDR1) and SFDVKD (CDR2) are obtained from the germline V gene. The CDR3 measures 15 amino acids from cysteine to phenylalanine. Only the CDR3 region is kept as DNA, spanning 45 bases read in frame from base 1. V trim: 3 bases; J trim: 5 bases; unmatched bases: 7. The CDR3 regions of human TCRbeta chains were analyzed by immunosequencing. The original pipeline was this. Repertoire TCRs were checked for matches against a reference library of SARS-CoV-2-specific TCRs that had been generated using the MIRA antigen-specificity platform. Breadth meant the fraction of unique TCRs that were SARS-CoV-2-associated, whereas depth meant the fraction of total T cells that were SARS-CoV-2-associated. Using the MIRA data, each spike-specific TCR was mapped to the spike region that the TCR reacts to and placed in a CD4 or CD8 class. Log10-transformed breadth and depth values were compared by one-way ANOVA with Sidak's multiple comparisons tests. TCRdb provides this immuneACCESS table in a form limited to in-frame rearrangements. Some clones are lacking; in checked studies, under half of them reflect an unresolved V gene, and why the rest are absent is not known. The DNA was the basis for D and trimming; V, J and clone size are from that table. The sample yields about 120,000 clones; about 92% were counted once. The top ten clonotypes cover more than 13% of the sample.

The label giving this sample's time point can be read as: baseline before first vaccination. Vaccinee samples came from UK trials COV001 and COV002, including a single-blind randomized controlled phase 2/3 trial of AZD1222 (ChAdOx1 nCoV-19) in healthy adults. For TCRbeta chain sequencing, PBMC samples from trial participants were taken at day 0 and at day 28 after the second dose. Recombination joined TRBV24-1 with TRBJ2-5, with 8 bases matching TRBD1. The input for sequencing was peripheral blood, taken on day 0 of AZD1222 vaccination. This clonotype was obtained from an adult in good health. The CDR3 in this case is CATSDGQGPGETQYF. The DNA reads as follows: TGTGCCACCAGTGATGGACAGGGCCCGGGGGAGACCCAGTACTTC.